This is a list of T cell receptor beta chains from one sample in a study of blood T cell repertoires in COVID-19. Sequenced by immunoSEQ multiplex PCR; TCRdb stores in-frame clones only, minus some. The sample holds about 190,000 clones, less than 80% seen once. The sample taken for sequencing was peripheral blood. These receptors were taken from a man aged 50-60 years who had recovered from COVID-19. CDR3s include the opening cysteine and the closing phenylalanine or tryptophan.

v_gene,j_gene,CDR3aa
TRBV24-1,TRBJ2-2,CATSPVAVGELFF
TRBV15,TRBJ2-1,CATSRGRGSSGSNEQFF
TRBV5-4,TRBJ2-3,CASSLDYRVSSDTQYF
TRBV27,TRBJ2-7,CASSPKPRGYEQYF
TRBV24-1,TRBJ2-1,CAATGDSSYNEQFF
TRBV3-1/TRBV3-2,TRBJ2-7,CASSQGLAGLEQYF
TRBV5-4,TRBJ1-4,CASTSPGEKLFF
TRBV12-3/TRBV12-4,TRBJ1-4,CASSNGGNEKLFF
TRBV5-6,TRBJ2-7,CASSWTSGDYEQYF
TRBV5-1,TRBJ2-7,CASSQQAGAYEQYF
TRBV7-2,TRBJ2-7,CASSLAGNSYEQYF
TRBV19,TRBJ2-7,CASSGLAGVASYEQYF
TRBV4-1,TRBJ2-1,CASSQNRLVRSWNEQFF
TRBV10-3,TRBJ1-6,CAISVQEDSPLHF
TRBV7-8,TRBJ1-5,CASSSIPMGQGTIQPQHF
TRBV4-2,TRBJ2-7,CASSQDHVLAGVGEQYF
TRBV7-9,TRBJ2-7,CARPSAGGSYEQYF
TRBV1,TRBJ1-5,CTSSQTGPNQPQHF
TRBV19,TRBJ1-1,CASRLDREHTEAFF
TRBV12-1,TRBJ1-3,CASSRPTDSGNTIYF
TRBV14,TRBJ2-1,CASSQAGRYNEQFF
TRBV7-2,TRBJ1-1,CASSFRGGGTEAFF
TRBV28,TRBJ2-1,CASSQPQPSSYNEQFF
TRBV6-6,TRBJ2-1,CASSYTQDEQFF
TRBV2,TRBJ2-5,CASAPGLSYQETQYF
TRBV2,TRBJ1-1,CASTVALDRAGNTEAFF
TRBV18,TRBJ2-3,CASSPSRGGTKDTQYF
TRBV4-2,TRBJ2-3,CASSQDSMGTSDTDTQYF
TRBV5-1,TRBJ2-7,CASSLATLPHEQYF
TRBV4-2,TRBJ1-1,CASSRGQGGVNTEAFF
TRBV9,TRBJ2-2,CASSVLAGGITGELFF
TRBV5-1,TRBJ2-2,CASRSGTDTGELFF
TRBV11-2,TRBJ2-5,CASSLQRGGETQYF
TRBV27,TRBJ2-7,CASSLRTSGTKSYEQYF
TRBV7-8,TRBJ2-7,CASSRLTGYYEQYF
TRBV29-1,TRBJ2-3,CSARGLAGVVDTQYF
TRBV9,TRBJ2-1,CASSILQGREFF
TRBV19,TRBJ2-3,CASSITSGSTDTQYF
TRBV29-1,TRBJ2-7,CSVSGLAYYEQYF
TRBV2,TRBJ2-1,CASSVGSGPREQFF
TRBV7-3,TRBJ2-6,CASSLRGLAGVSGANVLTF
TRBV5-1,TRBJ2-7,CASSFFGQGGDEQYF
TRBV19,TRBJ2-6,CASSIVGTSGAGANVLTF
TRBV15,TRBJ1-3,CATSRVDTILRSGNTIYF
TRBV5-1,TRBJ1-4,CASSLGDGRVEEKLFF
TRBV6-5,TRBJ2-2,CASSYRRGGTGELFF
TRBV27,TRBJ2-1,CASSLPPGLAGFGEQFF
TRBV6-2/TRBV6-3,TRBJ1-1,CASTPGDKLNTEAFF
TRBV30,TRBJ2-1,CACISGTSGRAGSYNEQFF
TRBV9,TRBJ1-2,CASSVAPIANYGYTF
TRBV19,TRBJ1-5,CASSSPGQVSNQPQHF